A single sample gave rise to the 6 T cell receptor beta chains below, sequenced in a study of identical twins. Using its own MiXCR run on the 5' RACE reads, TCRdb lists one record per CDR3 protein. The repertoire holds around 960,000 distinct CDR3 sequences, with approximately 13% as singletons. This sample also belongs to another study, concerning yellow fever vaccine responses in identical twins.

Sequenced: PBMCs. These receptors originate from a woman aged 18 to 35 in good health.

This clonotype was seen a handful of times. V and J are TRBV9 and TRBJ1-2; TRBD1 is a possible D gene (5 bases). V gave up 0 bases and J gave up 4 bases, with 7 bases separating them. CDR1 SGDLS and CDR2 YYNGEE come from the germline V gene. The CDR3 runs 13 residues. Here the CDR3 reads CASSVGGTYGYTF. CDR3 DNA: TGTGCCAGCAGCGTAGGAGGGACCTATGGCTACACCTTC. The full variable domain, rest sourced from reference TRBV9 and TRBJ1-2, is DSGVTQTPKHLITATGQRVTLRCSPRSGDLSVYWYQQSLDQGLQFLIQYYNGEERAKGNILERFSAQQFPDLHSELNLSSLELGDSALYFCASSVGGTYGYTFGSGTRLTVV.

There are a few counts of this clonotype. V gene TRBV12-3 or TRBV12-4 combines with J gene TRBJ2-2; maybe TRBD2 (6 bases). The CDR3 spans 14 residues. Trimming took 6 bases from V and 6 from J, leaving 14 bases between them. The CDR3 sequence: CASSPEEGSGELFF. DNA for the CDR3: TGTGCCAGCAGCCCGGAGGAGGGGTCCGGGGAGCTGTTTTTT.

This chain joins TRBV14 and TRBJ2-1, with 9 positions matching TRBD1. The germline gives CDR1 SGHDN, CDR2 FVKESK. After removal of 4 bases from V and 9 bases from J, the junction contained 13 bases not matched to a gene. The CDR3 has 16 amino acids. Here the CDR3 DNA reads TGTGCCAGCAGCCTACTAGGACAGGGGAGGTTAAGTGAGCAGTTCTTC. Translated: CASSLLGQGRLSEQFF.

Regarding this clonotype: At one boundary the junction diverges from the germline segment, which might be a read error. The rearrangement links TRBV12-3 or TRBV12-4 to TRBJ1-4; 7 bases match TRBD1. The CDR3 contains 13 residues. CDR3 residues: CATSGTANEKLLF. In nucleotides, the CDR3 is TGTGCCACCTCCGGGACAGCAAATGAAAAACTGCTTTTT.

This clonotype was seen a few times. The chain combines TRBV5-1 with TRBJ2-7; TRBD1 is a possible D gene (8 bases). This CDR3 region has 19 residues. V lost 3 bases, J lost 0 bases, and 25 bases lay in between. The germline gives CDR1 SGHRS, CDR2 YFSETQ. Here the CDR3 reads CASSYTGGVYGGSSYEQYF. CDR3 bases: TGCGCCAGCAGCTACACAGGGGGGGTTTATGGCGGATCCTCCTACGAGCAGTACTTC.

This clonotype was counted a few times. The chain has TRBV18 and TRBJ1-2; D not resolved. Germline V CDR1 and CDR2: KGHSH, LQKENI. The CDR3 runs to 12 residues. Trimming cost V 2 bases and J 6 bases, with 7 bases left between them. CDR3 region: CASSPGLDGYTF. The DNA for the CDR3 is TGTGCCAGCTCACCAGGGTTGGATGGCTACACCTTC.